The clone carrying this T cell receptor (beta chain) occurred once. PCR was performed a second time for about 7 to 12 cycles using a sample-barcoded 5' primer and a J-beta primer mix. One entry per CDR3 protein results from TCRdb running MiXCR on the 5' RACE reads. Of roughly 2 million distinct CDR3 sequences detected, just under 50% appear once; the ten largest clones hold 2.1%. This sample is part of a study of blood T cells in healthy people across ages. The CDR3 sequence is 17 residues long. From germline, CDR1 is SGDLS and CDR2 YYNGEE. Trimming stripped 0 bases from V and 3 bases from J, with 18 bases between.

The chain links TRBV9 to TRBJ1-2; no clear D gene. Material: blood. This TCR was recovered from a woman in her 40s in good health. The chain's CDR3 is CASSVVREKTSDYGYTF. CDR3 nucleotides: TGTGCCAGCAGCGTAGTGAGGGAAAAAACCAGCGACTATGGCTACACCTTC.